The entry that follows covers one T cell receptor (beta chain) sequence. The data belong to a study of long-term antiretroviral therapy in people with HIV. V lost 7 bases, J lost 0 bases, and 15 bases lay in between. CDR3 length: 15 residues. Germline lookup yields CDR1 MNHNS and CDR2 SASEGT. The assay used was immunoSEQ (version v3.0), run at survey level. Each sample had sequencing targeting about 40,000-55,000 T-cell genomes. Here immunoSEQ multiplex PCR was the method, and the copy in TCRdb shows in-frame clones only, minus some. This table has around 20,000 clones, 75% to 90% appearing once. The sequence derives from a middle-aged man with HIV. The V and J genes are TRBV6-1 and TRBJ1-1, with D possibly being TRBD1 (5 bases). Specimen: unsorted PBMCs, collected 4.2 years after starting antiretroviral therapy. The CDR3: CASTPQVPMNTEAFF. CDR3 coding DNA: TGTGCCAGCACCCCACAGGTACCGATGAACACTGAAGCTTTCTTT.